This T cell receptor beta chain is drawn from a study of shared clonotypes between healthy human individuals. Trimming took 2 bases from V and 4 from J, leaving 9 bases between them. Looked up from germline, CDR1 is ENHRY and CDR2 is SYGVKD. The CDR3 length is 14 residues. Profiling relied on immunoSEQ multiplex PCR, and the TCRdb table lists in-frame clones only, not all of them. The sample records 2 million to 2.5 million clones, almost 96% being singletons. This TCR was sampled from a man aged 18 to 35 in good health. Input material: naive CD4+ T cells sorted from blood. Subset denoted: CD45RA+ positively selected. The rearrangement links TRBV10-3 to TRBJ1-5, with D perhaps matching TRBD1 (5 bases). This chain's CDR3 is CAISERAGNQPQHF. The CDR3 DNA reads as TGTGCCATCAGTGAGAGGGCAGGGAATCAGCCCCAGCATTTT.